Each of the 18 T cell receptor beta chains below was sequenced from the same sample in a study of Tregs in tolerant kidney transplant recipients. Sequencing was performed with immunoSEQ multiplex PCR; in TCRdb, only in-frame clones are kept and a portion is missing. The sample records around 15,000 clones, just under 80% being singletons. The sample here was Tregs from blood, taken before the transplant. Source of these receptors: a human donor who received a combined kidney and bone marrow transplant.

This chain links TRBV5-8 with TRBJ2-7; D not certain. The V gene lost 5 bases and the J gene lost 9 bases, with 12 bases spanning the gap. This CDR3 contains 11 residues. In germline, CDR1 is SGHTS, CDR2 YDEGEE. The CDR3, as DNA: TGTGCCAGCAGAGCCCTGGTTGCGCAGTACTTC. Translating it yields CASRALVAQYF.

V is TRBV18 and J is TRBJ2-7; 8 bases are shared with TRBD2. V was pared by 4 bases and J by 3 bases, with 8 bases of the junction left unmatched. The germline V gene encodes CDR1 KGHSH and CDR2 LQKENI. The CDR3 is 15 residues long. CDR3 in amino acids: CASSRRGGEIYEQYF. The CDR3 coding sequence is TGTGCCAGCTCACGACGGGGGGGAGAGATCTACGAGCAGTACTTC. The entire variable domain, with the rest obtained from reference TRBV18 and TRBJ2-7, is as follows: NAGVMQNPRHLVRRRGQEARLRCSPMKGHSHVYWYRQLPEEGLKFMVYLQKENIIDESGMPKERFSAEFPKEGPSILRIQQVVRGDSAAYFCASSRRGGEIYEQYFGPGTRLTVT.

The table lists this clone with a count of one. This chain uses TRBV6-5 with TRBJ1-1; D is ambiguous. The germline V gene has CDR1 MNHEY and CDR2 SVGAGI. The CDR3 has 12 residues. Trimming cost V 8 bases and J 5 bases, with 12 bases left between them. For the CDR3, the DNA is TGTGCCAGCCGGCGGGGTACGACTGAAGCTTTCTTT. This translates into CASRRGTTEAFF.

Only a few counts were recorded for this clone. CDR3 DNA sequence: TGTGCCAGCAGCTCGGGGGGGTACTCCTACGAGCAGTACTTC. It specifies CASSSGGYSYEQYF. This chain connects TRBV7-2 to TRBJ2-7; 8 nucleotides align to TRBD2. CDR1 and CDR2 from the germline V gene are SGHTA and FQGNSA. J was trimmed by 0 bases and V by 4 bases; bases with no gene match: 2. There are 14 residues in the CDR3.

In nucleotides, the CDR3 is TGTGCCAGCAGTGAGGCCTGGGACAGGGGGACCCAGTACTTC. Translation gives CASSEAWDRGTQYF. The chain is built from TRBV2 and TRBJ2-5; TRBD1 matches 10 bases. CDR3 length equals 14 residues. The germline CDR1 and CDR2 sequences are SNHLY and FYNNEI. Trimming cost V 3 bases and J 7 bases; bases outside gene matches: 5.

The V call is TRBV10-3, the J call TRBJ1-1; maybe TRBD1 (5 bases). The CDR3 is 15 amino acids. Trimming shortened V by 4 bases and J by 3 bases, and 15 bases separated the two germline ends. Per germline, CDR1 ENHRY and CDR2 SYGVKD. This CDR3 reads CAISARASGDTEAFF. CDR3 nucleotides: TGTGCCATCAGTGCCAGGGCCTCTGGGGACACTGAAGCTTTCTTT.

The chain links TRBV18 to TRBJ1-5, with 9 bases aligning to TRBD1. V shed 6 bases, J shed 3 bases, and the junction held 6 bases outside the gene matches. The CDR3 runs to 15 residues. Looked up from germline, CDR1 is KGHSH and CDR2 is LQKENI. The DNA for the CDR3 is TGTGCCAGCTCCCCGGGACAGGGCTACAATCAGCCCCAGCATTTT. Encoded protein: CASSPGQGYNQPQHF.

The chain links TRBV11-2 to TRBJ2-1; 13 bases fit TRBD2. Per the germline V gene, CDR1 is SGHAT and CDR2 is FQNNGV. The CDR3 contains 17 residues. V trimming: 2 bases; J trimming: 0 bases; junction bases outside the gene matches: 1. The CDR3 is CASSLRLAGGSYNEQFF. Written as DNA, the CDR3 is TGTGCCAGCAGCTTAAGACTAGCGGGGGGCTCCTACAATGAGCAGTTCTTC.

The CDR3 loop is CASSRLGGANTGELFF. CDR3 DNA: TGTGCCAGCAGTCGCTTGGGAGGGGCCAACACCGGGGAGCTGTTTTTT. The V call is TRBV7-2, the J call TRBJ2-2; 7 bases line up with TRBD2. V shed 6 bases, J shed 2 bases, and the junction held 9 bases outside the gene matches. Germline V lookup: CDR1 SGHTA, CDR2 FQGNSA. The CDR3 consists of 16 residues. The full variable domain, completed using reference TRBV7-2 and TRBJ2-2, is GAGVSQSPSNKVTEKGKDVELRCDPISGHTALYWYRQSLGQGLEFLIYFQGNSAPDKSGLPSDRFSAERTGGSVSTLTIQRTQQEDSAVYLCASSRLGGANTGELFFGEGSRLTVL.

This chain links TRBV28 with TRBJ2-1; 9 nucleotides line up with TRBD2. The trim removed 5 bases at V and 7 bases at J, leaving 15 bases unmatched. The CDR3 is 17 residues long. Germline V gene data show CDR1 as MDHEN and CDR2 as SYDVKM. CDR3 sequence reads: CASSLSIAGVFRNEQFF. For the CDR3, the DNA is TGTGCCAGCAGTCTTTCCATAGCGGGAGTTTTTAGGAATGAGCAGTTCTTC.

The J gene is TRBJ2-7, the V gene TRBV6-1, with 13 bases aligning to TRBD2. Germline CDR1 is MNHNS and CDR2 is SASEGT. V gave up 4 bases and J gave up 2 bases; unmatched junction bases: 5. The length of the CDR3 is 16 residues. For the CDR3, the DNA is TGTGCCAGCAGTGCCGGACTAGCGGGGGCAACCTACGAGCAGTACTTC. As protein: CASSAGLAGATYEQYF.

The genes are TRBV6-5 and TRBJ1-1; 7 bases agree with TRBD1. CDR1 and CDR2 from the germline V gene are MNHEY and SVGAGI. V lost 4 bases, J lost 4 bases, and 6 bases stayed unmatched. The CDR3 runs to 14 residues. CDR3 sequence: CASSSHRGSTEAFF. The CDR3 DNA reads TGTGCCAGCAGTTCCCACAGGGGTTCCACTGAAGCTTTCTTT.

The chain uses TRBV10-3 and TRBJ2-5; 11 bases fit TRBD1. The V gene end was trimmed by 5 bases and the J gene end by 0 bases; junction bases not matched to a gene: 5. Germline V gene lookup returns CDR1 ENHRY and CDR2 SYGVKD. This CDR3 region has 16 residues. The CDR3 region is CAISTTGQGDQETQYF. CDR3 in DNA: TGTGCCATCAGTACTACGGGACAGGGGGACCAAGAGACCCAGTACTTC.

CDR3 DNA sequence: TGTGCCAGCTCGCCCAGGGGTAATAATGAAAAACTGTTTTTT. Its translation is CASSPRGNNEKLFF. This chain links TRBV18 with TRBJ1-4; the D gene is possibly TRBD1 (6 bases). Germline V gene lookup returns CDR1 KGHSH and CDR2 LQKENI. Between the trimmed V and J ends, which lost 6 bases and 4 bases, there was a span of 12 bases. CDR3 length equals 14 residues.

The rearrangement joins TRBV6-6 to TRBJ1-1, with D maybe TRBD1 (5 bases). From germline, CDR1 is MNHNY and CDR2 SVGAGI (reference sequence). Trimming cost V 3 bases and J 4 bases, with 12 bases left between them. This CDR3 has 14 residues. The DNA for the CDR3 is TGTGCCAGCAGTTATGCAGGGATAGGCACTGAAGCTTTCTTT. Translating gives CASSYAGIGTEAFF.

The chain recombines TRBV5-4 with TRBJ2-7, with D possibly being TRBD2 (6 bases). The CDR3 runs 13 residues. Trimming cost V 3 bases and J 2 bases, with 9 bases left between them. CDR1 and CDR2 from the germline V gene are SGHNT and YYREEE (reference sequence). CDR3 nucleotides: TGTGCCAGCAGCTCGGGACTTCCCTACGAGCAGTACTTC. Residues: CASSSGLPYEQYF.

The CDR3 nucleotides are TGTGCCAGCATCCCCCGGGAGTCTTTCGTGTTGAATGAGCAGTTCTTC. This gives the protein CASIPRESFVLNEQFF. The J gene is TRBJ2-1, the V gene TRBV7-8; perhaps TRBD2 as D (6 bases). The CDR3 loop spans 16 amino acids. CDR1 and CDR2 from the germline V gene are SGHVS and FQNEAQ. The V gene lost 7 bases and the J gene lost 7 bases, with 23 bases spanning the gap.

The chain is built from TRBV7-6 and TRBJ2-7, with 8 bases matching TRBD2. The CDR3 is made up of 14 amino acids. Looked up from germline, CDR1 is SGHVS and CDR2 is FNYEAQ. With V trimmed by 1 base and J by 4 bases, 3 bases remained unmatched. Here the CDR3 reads CASSLVSSGYEQYF. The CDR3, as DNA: TGTGCCAGCAGCTTAGTCTCTAGCGGGTACGAGCAGTACTTC.